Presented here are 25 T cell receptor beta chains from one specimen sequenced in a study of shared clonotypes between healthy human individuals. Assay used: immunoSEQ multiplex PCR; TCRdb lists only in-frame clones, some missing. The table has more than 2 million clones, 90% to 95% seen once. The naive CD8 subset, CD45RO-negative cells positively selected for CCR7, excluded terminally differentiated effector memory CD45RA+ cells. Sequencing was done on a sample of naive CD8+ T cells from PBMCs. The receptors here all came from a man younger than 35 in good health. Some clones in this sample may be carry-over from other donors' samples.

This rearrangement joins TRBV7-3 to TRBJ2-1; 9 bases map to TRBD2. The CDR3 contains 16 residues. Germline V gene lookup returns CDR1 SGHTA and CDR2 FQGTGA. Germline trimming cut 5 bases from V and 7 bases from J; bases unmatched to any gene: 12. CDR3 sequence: CASSPKTSGSGNEQFF. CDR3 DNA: TGTGCCAGCAGCCCCAAGACTAGCGGCTCCGGTAATGAGCAGTTCTTC.

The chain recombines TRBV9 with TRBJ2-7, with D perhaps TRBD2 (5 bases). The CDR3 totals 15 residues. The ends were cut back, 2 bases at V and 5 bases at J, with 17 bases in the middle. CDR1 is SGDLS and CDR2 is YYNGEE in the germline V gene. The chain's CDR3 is CASSVGDSGGHEQYF. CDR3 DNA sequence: TGTGCCAGCAGCGTTGGAGACTCCGGAGGCCACGAGCAGTACTTC.

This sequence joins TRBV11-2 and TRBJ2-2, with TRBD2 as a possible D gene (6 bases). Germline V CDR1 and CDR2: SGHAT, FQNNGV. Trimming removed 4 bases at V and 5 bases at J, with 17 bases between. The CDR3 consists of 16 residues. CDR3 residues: CASSSLGTGLTGELFF. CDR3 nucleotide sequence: TGTGCCAGCAGCTCACTCGGGACTGGACTAACCGGGGAGCTGTTTTTT.

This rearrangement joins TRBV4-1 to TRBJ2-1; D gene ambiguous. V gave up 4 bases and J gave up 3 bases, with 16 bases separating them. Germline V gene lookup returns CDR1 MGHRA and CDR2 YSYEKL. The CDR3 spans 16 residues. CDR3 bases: TGCGCCAGCAGCCCGCCCCTGGGCGCCATCTACAATGAGCAGTTCTTC. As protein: CASSPPLGAIYNEQFF.

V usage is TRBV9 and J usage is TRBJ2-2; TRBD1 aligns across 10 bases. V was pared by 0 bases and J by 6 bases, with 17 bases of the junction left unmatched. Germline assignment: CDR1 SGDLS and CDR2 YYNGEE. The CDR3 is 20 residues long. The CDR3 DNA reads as TGTGCCAGCAGCGTAGAGACAGGGGGCGCGGGTTTTTTGTATGCCGGGGAGCTGTTTTTT. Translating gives CASSVETGGAGFLYAGELFF.

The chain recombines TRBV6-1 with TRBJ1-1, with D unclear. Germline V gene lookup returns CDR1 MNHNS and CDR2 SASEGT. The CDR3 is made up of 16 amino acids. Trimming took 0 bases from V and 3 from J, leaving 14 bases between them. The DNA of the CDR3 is TGTGCCAGCAGTGAAGCCCCCTCGCCTAGGGACACTGAAGCTTTCTTT. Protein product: CASSEAPSPRDTEAFF.

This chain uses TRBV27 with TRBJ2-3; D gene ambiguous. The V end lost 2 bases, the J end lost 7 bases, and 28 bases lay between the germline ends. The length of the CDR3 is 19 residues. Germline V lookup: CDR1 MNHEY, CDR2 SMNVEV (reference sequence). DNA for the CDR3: TGTGCCAGCAGTTTAACTCCCCCCTGGGTGGCAAGTGGGTCGAATACGCAGTATTTT. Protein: CASSLTPPWVASGSNTQYF.

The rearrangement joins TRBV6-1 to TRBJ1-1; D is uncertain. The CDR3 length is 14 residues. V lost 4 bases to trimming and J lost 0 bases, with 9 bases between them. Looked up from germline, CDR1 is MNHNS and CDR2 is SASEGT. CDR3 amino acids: CASSGRTVNTEAFF. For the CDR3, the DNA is TGTGCCAGCAGTGGCCGGACGGTGAACACTGAAGCTTTCTTT.

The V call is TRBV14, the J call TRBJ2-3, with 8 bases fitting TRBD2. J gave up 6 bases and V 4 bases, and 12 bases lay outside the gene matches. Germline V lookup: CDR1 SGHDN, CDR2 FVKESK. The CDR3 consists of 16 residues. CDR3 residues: CASSLWAGGPRDTQYF. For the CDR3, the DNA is TGTGCCAGCAGCCTTTGGGCGGGAGGCCCCCGGGATACGCAGTATTTT.

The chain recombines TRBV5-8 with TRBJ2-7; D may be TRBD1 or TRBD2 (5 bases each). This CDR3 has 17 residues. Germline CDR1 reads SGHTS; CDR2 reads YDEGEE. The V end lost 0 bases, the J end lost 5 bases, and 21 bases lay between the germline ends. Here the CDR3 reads CASSLVGRVAGYNEQYF. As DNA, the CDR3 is TGTGCCAGCAGCTTGGTGGGACGGGTGGCGGGCTACAACGAGCAGTACTTC. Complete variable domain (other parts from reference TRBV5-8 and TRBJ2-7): EAGVTQSPTHLIKTRGQQATLRCSPISGHTSVYWYQQALGLGLQFLLWYDEGEERNRGNFPPRFSGRQFPNYSSELNVNALELEDSALYLCASSLVGRVAGYNEQYFGPGTRLTVT.

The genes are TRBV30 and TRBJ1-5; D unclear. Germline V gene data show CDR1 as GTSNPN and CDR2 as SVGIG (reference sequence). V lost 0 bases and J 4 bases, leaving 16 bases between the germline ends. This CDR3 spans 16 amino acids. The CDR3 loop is CAWSVFADIANQPQHF. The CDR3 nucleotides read TGTGCCTGGAGTGTCTTTGCGGATATAGCAAATCAGCCCCAGCATTTT.

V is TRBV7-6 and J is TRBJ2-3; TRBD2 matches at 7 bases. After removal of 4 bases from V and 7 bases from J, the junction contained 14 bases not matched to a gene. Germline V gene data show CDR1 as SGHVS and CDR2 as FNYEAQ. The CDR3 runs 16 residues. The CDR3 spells CASSSWDEGGPYTQYF. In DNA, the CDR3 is TGTGCCAGCAGCTCGTGGGATGAGGGAGGGCCATATACGCAGTATTTT. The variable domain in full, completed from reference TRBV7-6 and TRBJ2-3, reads GAGVSQSPRYKVTKRGQDVALRCDPISGHVSLYWYRQALGQGPEFLTYFNYEAQQDKSGLPNDRFSAERPEGSISTLTIQRTEQRDSAMYRCASSSWDEGGPYTQYFGPGTRLTVL.

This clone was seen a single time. This CDR3 reads CASSVPGQVSWGANVLTF. The DNA of the CDR3 is TGTGCCAGCAGCGTCCCGGGACAGGTCTCTTGGGGGGCCAACGTCCTGACTTTC. The chain uses TRBV9 and TRBJ2-6; 8 nucleotides agree with TRBD1. The CDR3 has 18 residues. From germline, CDR1 is SGDLS and CDR2 YYNGEE. The V and J ends lost 2 bases and 4 bases, in that order; junction bases with no gene match: 11.

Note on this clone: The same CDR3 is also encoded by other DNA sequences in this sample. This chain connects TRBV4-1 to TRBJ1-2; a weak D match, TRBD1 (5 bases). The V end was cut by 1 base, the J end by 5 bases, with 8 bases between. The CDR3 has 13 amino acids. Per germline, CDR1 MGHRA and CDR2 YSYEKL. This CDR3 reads CASSQAGAYGYTF. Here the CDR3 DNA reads TGCGCCAGCAGCCAAGCCGGGGCATATGGCTACACCTTC.

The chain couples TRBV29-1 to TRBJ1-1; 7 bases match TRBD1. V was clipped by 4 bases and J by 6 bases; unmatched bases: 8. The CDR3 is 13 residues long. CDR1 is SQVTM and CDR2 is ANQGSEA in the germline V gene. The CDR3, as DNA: TGCAGCGTTGTACAGACAGGGCGGTCTGAAGCTTTCTTT. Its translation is CSVVQTGRSEAFF.

The CDR3 region is CASSPHSYEQYF. The CDR3 DNA sequence: TGTGCCAGCAGTCCCCATTCCTACGAGCAGTACTTC. The chain has TRBV6-6 and TRBJ2-7; no firm D call. Germline values: CDR1 MNHNY, CDR2 SVGAGI (reference sequence). Trimming cost V 5 bases and J 1 base, with 6 bases left between them. The CDR3 extends over 12 amino acids.

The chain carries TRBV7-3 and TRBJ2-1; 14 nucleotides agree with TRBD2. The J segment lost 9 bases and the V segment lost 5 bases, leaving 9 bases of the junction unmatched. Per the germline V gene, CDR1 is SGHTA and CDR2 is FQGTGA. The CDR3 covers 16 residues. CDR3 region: CASSLRLAGGGGEQFF. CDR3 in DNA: TGTGCCAGCAGCCTCAGACTAGCGGGAGGGGGCGGTGAGCAGTTCTTC.

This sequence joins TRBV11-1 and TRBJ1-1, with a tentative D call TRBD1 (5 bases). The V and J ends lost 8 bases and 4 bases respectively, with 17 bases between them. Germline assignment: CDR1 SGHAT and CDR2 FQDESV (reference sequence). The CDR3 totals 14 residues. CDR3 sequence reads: CASSLGGGSTEAFF. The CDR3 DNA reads TGTGCCAGCTCATTGGGCGGGGGAAGCACTGAAGCTTTCTTT.

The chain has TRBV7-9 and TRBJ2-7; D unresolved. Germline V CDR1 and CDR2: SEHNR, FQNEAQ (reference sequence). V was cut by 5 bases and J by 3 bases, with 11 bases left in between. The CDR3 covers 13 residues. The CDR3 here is CASSHARIYEQYF. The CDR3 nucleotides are TGTGCCAGCAGCCACGCCCGAATCTACGAGCAGTACTTC.

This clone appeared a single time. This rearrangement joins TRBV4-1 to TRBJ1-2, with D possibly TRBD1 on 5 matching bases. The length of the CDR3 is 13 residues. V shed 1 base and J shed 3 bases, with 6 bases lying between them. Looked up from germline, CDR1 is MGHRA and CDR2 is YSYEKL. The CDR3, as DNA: TGCGCCAGCAGCCAAGGGGGGGACTATGGCTACACCTTC. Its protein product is CASSQGGDYGYTF.

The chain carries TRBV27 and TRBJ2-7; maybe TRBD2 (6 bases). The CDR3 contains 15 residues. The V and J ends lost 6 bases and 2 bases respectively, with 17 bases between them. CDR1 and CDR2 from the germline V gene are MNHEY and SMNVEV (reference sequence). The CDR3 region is CASSPPVGGTYEQYF. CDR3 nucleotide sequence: TGTGCCAGCAGCCCTCCTGTGGGAGGAACCTACGAGCAGTACTTC.

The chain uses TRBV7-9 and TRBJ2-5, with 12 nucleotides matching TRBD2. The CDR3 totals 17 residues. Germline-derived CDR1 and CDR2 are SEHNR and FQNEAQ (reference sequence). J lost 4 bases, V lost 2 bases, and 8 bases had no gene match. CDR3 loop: CASSLTSAGLAGETQYF. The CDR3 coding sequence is TGTGCCAGCAGCTTAACGTCTGCGGGACTAGCGGGAGAGACCCAGTACTTC.

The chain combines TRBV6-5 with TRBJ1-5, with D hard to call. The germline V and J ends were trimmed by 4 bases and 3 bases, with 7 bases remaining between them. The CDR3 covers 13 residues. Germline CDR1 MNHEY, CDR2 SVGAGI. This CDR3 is CASSSGDNQPQHF. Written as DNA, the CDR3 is TGTGCCAGCAGTTCTGGGGACAATCAGCCCCAGCATTTT.

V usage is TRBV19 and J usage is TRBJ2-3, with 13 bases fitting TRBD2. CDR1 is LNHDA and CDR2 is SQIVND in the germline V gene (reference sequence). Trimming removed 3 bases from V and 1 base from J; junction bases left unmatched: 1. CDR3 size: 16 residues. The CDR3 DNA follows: TGTGCCAGTAGTATCGGACTAGCGGGGGGCACAGATACGCAGTATTTT. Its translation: CASSIGLAGGTDTQYF.

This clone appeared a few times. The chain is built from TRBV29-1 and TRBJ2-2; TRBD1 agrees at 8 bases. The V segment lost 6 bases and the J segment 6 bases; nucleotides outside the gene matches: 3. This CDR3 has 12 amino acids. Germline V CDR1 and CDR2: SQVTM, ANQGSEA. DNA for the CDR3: TGCAGCGTCATACAGGGGGCCGGGGAGCTGTTTTTT. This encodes CSVIQGAGELFF.